These 13 T cell receptor beta chains originate from one sample sequenced in a study of blood T cell repertoires in COVID-19. Here immunoSEQ multiplex PCR was the method, and the copy in TCRdb shows in-frame clones only, minus some. Of roughly 220,000 clones in the sample, approximately 80% were seen once. Sequencing was performed on peripheral blood. These receptors were taken from a man younger than 40 with active or convalescent COVID-19.

The chain recombines TRBV14 with TRBJ1-1, with 7 bases lining up with TRBD1. Germline CDR1 reads SGHDN; CDR2 reads FVKESK. The CDR3 runs to 16 residues. The ends lost 5 bases at V and 1 base at J; junction bases unmatched: 10. The CDR3 loop is CASSDRDRFTNTEAFF. The CDR3 DNA reads as TGTGCCAGCAGCGACCGGGACAGATTTACGAACACTGAAGCTTTCTTT.

The CDR3 here is CSVDAPSTGTEQYF. The CDR3, as DNA: TGCAGCGTTGATGCCCCCTCGACAGGGACCGAGCAGTACTTC. The chain has TRBV29-1 and TRBJ2-7; 7 positions match TRBD1. V dropped 3 bases and J dropped 6; count of bases not matched to a gene: 11. The germline V gene has CDR1 SQVTM and CDR2 ANQGSEA. This CDR3 has 14 amino acids.

The rearrangement joins TRBV6-6 to TRBJ1-1, with 7 bases lining up with TRBD1. CDR3 length: 15 residues. Per the germline V gene, CDR1 is MNHNY and CDR2 is SVGAGI (reference sequence). J gave up 2 bases and V 2 bases, and 5 bases lay outside the gene matches. The CDR3 DNA reads TGTGCCAGCAGTTACCCTCTAGGGGGCAACACTGAAGCTTTCTTT. This encodes CASSYPLGGNTEAFF.

A remark on this clone: Other DNA sequences from this sample encode an identical CDR3 as well. This chain joins TRBV4-3 and TRBJ1-2; tentative D call: TRBD1 (6 bases). The CDR3 is 16 residues long. Trimming removed 0 bases from V and 5 bases from J, with 16 bases in between. Germline V CDR1 and CDR2: LGHNA, YSLEER. The CDR3 reads CASSQEAGDSAYGYTF. The CDR3 DNA follows: TGCGCCAGCAGCCAAGAGGCAGGGGATAGCGCGTATGGCTACACCTTC.

The chain recombines TRBV10-2 with TRBJ2-5; 14 bases align to TRBD2. V was pared by 6 bases and J by 5 bases, with 5 bases of the junction left unmatched. The CDR3 has 15 residues. Per germline, CDR1 WSHSY and CDR2 SAAADI. CDR3 DNA: TGCGCCAGCAGGGGGGGACTAGCGGGGGTCGAGACCCAGTACTTC. Translating gives CASRGGLAGVETQYF.

J is TRBJ1-5 and V is TRBV2; D is unresolved. Trimming removed 2 bases from V and 4 bases from J, with 9 bases in between. The length of the CDR3 is 14 residues. Germline CDR1 is SNHLY and CDR2 is FYNNEI. CDR3 DNA sequence: TGTGCCAGCAGTGAAATAGGGAGGAATCAGCCCCAGCATTTT. Translated, it gives CASSEIGRNQPQHF.

The table lists this clone with a count of one. This chain uses TRBV11-2 with TRBJ2-1; 10 bases are a match to TRBD2. Germline V lookup: CDR1 SGHAT, CDR2 FQNNGV. The CDR3 has 17 amino acids. Trimming took 2 bases from V and 0 from J; bases not matched to a gene: 4. CDR3 in amino acids: CASSLWSSGSSYNEQFF. CDR3 sequence (DNA): TGTGCCAGCAGCTTATGGTCTAGCGGGAGCTCCTACAATGAGCAGTTCTTC.

The chain carries TRBV18 and TRBJ1-2, with D hard to call. V shed 2 bases and J shed 2 bases, with 9 bases lying between them. The CDR3 extends over 14 amino acids. CDR1 is KGHSH and CDR2 is LQKENI in the germline V gene. Written as DNA, the CDR3 is TGTGCCAGCTCACCAAATCCATCCAACTATGGCTACACCTTC. Its protein product is CASSPNPSNYGYTF.

The chain recombines TRBV7-9 with TRBJ2-7; perhaps TRBD2 as D (5 bases). Trimming stripped 8 bases from V and 2 bases from J, with 10 bases between. CDR3 length: 12 residues. Germline lookup yields CDR1 SEHNR and CDR2 FQNEAQ (reference sequence). DNA for the CDR3: TGTGCCAGCGGACCGGGGACCTACGAGCAGTACTTC. Its protein is CASGPGTYEQYF.

This chain links TRBV27 with TRBJ1-2; D gene unclear. The CDR3 length is 13 residues. V was cut by 2 bases and J by 4 bases, with 8 bases left in between. Germline CDR1 reads MNHEY; CDR2 reads SMNVEV (reference sequence). In nucleotides, the CDR3 is TGTGCCAGCAGTTTAGGTGCAGGCTATGGCTACACCTTC. Translation gives CASSLGAGYGYTF.

The rearrangement joins TRBV7-2 to TRBJ2-7, with D possibly being TRBD1 (5 bases). This CDR3 has 13 residues. The germline V gene has CDR1 SGHTA and CDR2 FQGNSA. Trimming removed 5 bases from V and 3 bases from J, with 11 bases in between. The CDR3 loop is CASSPDSGYEQYF. DNA of the CDR3: TGTGCCAGCAGCCCTGACAGTGGCTACGAGCAGTACTTC.

This chain links TRBV5-6 with TRBJ2-1; 7 bases are shared with TRBD2. The CDR3 contains 15 residues. The junction had 7 bases not matched to a gene; V was cut back by 5 bases and J by 2 bases. The germline CDR1 and CDR2 sequences are SGHDT and YYEEEE. The CDR3 reads CASRRTRWPYNEQFF. In nucleotides, the CDR3 is TGTGCCAGCAGAAGGACTAGATGGCCCTACAATGAGCAGTTCTTC.

V and J are TRBV28 and TRBJ1-1; 7 bases are shared with TRBD1. With 4 bases clipped from V and 1 base from J, the junction kept 9 bases outside the gene matches. The CDR3 sequence is 16 residues long. CDR1 and CDR2 (germline): MDHEN, SYDVKM. CDR3 sequence reads: CASSSLGQDQNTEAFF. The CDR3 DNA reads TGTGCCAGCAGTTCCCTTGGACAGGACCAGAACACTGAAGCTTTCTTT.